The rows below give T cell receptor beta chains drawn from one sample of a study of T cell responses to AZD1222 COVID-19 vaccine. Clones were sequenced by immunoSEQ multiplex PCR, and TCRdb holds only the in-frame ones, with some missing. The sample lists around 140,000 clones, 85% to 95% occurring once. The material sequenced was peripheral blood, taken after recovery from COVID-19. Every receptor here comes from an adult who had recovered from COVID-19. Both conserved end residues are part of each CDR3. The order of the fields is V gene, CDR3 length, clone size, J gene, D gene, CDR3 DNA, CDR3 protein. The D gene is left open where the match is weak. Expanded clones get a size class; other rows say once, few or many, or leave the size out.

>TRBV6-1|14|NA|TRBJ1-1|NA
TGTGCCAGCAGTGAAGAGAGGAAGGGAGGACGGGCTTTCTTT
CASSEERKGGRAFF
>TRBV25-1|15|NA|TRBJ2-2|NA
TGTGCCAGCAGTATGGGCGGGCAACCCGCCGGGGAGCTGTTTTTT
CASSMGGQPAGELFF
>TRBV29-1|15|NA|TRBJ2-5|NA
TGCAGCGTTGAAGAGTTGGGCACGTACCAAGAGACCCAGTACTTC
CSVEELGTYQETQYF
>TRBV19|11|NA|TRBJ2-1|NA
TGTGCCAGTAGTACATACAATGAGCAGTTCTTC
CASSTYNEQFF
>TRBV19|16|NA|TRBJ2-7|NA
TGTGCCAGTAGTCCCTCTCTAGCTAACCCCATCTACGAGCAGTACTTC
CASSPSLANPIYEQYF
>TRBV4-1|17|NA|TRBJ2-4|NA
TGCGCCAGCAGCCAAACCTTCGCGGGACTAGCCAAAAACATTCAGTACTTC
CASSQTFAGLAKNIQYF
>TRBV18|12|NA|TRBJ2-5|NA
TGTGCCAGCTCACCAGACGATGAGACCCAGTACTTC
CASSPDDETQYF
>TRBV3-1/TRBV3-2|15|NA|TRBJ2-3|TRBD2
TGTGCCAGCAGCCAAGAAGGTGGACTAGCGGGATCACAGTGTTTT
CASSQEGGLAGSQCF
>TRBV6-5|13|NA|TRBJ2-1|TRBD1
TGTGCCAGCAGTTACGGGACAGGACTCGAGCAGTTCTTC
CASSYGTGLEQFF
>TRBV7-9|14|NA|TRBJ2-7|TRBD2
TGTGCCAGCAGCCCAATTCGGGAGGCCTACGAGCAGTACTTC
CASSPIREAYEQYF
>TRBV10-3|13|NA|TRBJ2-1|NA
TGTGCCATCAGTTCGGGACGTCCGAATGAGCAGTTCTTC
CAISSGRPNEQFF
>TRBV4-1|16|NA|TRBJ2-3|TRBD1
TGCGCCAGCAGCTGGCCCGGGACAGCTAGCACAGATACGCAGTATTTT
CASSWPGTASTDTQYF
>TRBV7-6|15|NA|TRBJ2-3|TRBD2
TGTGCCAGCAGCTTAGATAGCGGGACCACAGATACGCAGTATTTT
CASSLDSGTTDTQYF
>TRBV19|13|NA|TRBJ1-2|NA
TGTGCCAGTAGTATAGGGACGGACTATGGCTACACCTTC
CASSIGTDYGYTF
>TRBV27|14|NA|TRBJ2-3|NA
TGTGCCAGCAGTACCAGCAGAGTGAGTTATACGCAGTATTTT
CASSTSRVSYTQYF
>TRBV13|16|NA|TRBJ2-2|TRBD2
TGTGCCAGCAGCGGGAGGGCCCAAATTATCACCGGGGAGCTGTTTTTT
CASSGRAQIITGELFF
>TRBV11-2|13|NA|TRBJ2-5|NA
TGTGCCAGCAACACCTATGCCCCGGGGACCCAGTACTTC
CASNTYAPGTQYF
>TRBV7-8|17|NA|TRBJ2-1|TRBD2
TGTGCCAGCAGCCTGTGGACTAGCGGGAATCTTGGCAATGAGCAGTTCTTC
CASSLWTSGNLGNEQFF
>TRBV11-2|14|NA|TRBJ1-2|TRBD1
TGTGCCAGCAGCCGAGGACAGGGAGGCTATGGCTACACCTTC
CASSRGQGGYGYTF
>TRBV3-1/TRBV3-2|13|NA|TRBJ2-5|NA
TGTGCCAGCAGCCAAGTAGTACAAGAGACCCAGTACTTC
CASSQVVQETQYF
>TRBV27|15|NA|TRBJ2-1|TRBD2
TGTGCCAGCAGTTTTAAACTAGCGGCCGTCTATGAGCAGTTCTTC
CASSFKLAAVYEQFF
>TRBV3-1/TRBV3-2|13|once|TRBJ2-2|TRBD1
TGTGCCAGCAGCCCGACAGGGGCCGGGGAGCTGTTTTTT
CASSPTGAGELFF
>TRBV6-2/TRBV6-3|17|NA|TRBJ1-2|NA
TGTGCCAGCAGCCCTAATTCGAGGACAGAGAGTAACTATGGCTACACCTTC
CASSPNSRTESNYGYTF
>TRBV7-2|15|once|TRBJ2-3|NA
TGTGCCAGCAGCCCCCTGGGGGCGGTCACAGATACGCAGTATTTT
CASSPLGAVTDTQYF
>TRBV9|13|NA|TRBJ1-2|TRBD1
TGTGCCAGCAGCGAGGACAGGGGTGGCGGCTACACCTTC
CASSEDRGGGYTF
>TRBV28|12|NA|TRBJ2-1|NA
TGTGCCAGCAGTACAGCCAGGAATGAGCAGTTCTTC
CASSTARNEQFF
>TRBV7-9|15|once|TRBJ2-2|TRBD2
TGTGCCAGCAGCTTTCCTAGCGGGGGCACCGGGGAGCTGTTTTTT
CASSFPSGGTGELFF
>TRBV3-1/TRBV3-2|17|NA|TRBJ1-2|TRBD1
TGTGCCAGCAGCTCAAGTGGGGGACAGGGGGCGAACTATGGCTACACCTTC
CASSSSGGQGANYGYTF
>TRBV29-1|15|NA|TRBJ1-1|NA
TGCAGCGTTGAAGATCGTAGGGGCGTGAACGCTGAAGCTTTCTTT
CSVEDRRGVNAEAFF
>TRBV5-4|16|once|TRBJ2-1|TRBD2
TGTGCCAGCAGCTCGGGACTAGCGGGAGTACCCAATGAGCAGTTCTTC
CASSSGLAGVPNEQFF
>TRBV20-1|15|NA|TRBJ2-5|NA
TGCAGTGCTAGTTGGGCTACTATAATCCAAGAGACCCAGTACTTC
CSASWATIIQETQYF
>TRBV6-5|15|NA|TRBJ2-7|NA
TGTGCCAGCAGTAGATGGGGGTCTAGCTCCTACGAGCAGTACTTC
CASSRWGSSSYEQYF
>TRBV27|14|NA|TRBJ1-6|NA
TGTGCCAGCAGTTCCGGGGGAGGGTTCTCACCCCTCCACTTT
CASSSGGGFSPLHF
>TRBV5-1|15|NA|TRBJ1-5|NA
TGCGCCAGCAGCTTGGGGGACCGGGTGGATCAGCCCCAGCATTTT
CASSLGDRVDQPQHF
>TRBV18|13|NA|TRBJ1-2|NA
TGTGCCAGCTCACCTTCAGGGGACTATGGCTACACCTTC
CASSPSGDYGYTF
>TRBV5-1|16|once|TRBJ2-2|TRBD1
TGCGCCAGCAGCTTGTCCGCGACAGGGGGGGTCGGGGAGCTGTTTTTT
CASSLSATGGVGELFF
>TRBV5-6|15|NA|TRBJ2-7|TRBD2
TGTGCCAGCAACGAAGGGACTAGCGTTACCTACGAGCAGTACTTC
CASNEGTSVTYEQYF
>TRBV29-1|12|NA|TRBJ1-2|NA
TGCAGCGTTGAGTCAGATAACTATGGCTACACCTTC
CSVESDNYGYTF
>TRBV5-1|13|NA|TRBJ2-2|TRBD2
TGCGCCAGCAACTCGGGAGGGGCCGGGGAGCTGTTTTTT
CASNSGGAGELFF
>TRBV29-1|12|NA|TRBJ2-5|NA
TGCAGCGTGGCCCGGGAAGTAGAGACCCAGTACTTC
CSVAREVETQYF
>TRBV7-9|14|NA|TRBJ2-1|NA
TGTGCCAGCAGCTTAAGTCACACGAGAGGTGAGCAGTTCTTC
CASSLSHTRGEQFF
>TRBV27|15|NA|TRBJ2-1|TRBD2
TGTGCCAGCAGTTCCGGGACTAGCGGATACAATGAGCAGTTCTTC
CASSSGTSGYNEQFF
>TRBV6-2/TRBV6-3|13|once|TRBJ2-7|NA
TGTGCCAGCAGTTACGCCGGGACCTACGAGCAGTACTTC
CASSYAGTYEQYF
>TRBV2|12|NA|TRBJ2-5|NA
TGTGCCAGCAGCGACGAGGGAGAGACCCAGTACTTC
CASSDEGETQYF
>TRBV25-1|12|NA|TRBJ1-1|TRBD1
TGTGCCAGTTCACAGGGGGCTACTGAAGCTTTCTTT
CASSQGATEAFF
>TRBV28|16|NA|TRBJ1-5|NA
TGTGCCAGCAGTTTACAAGGTTCCGGGAGCAATCAGCCCCAGCATTTT
CASSLQGSGSNQPQHF
>TRBV21-1|14|once|TRBJ1-1|NA
TGTGCCAGCAGGCCGCCAGGTAGGGACACTGAAGCTTTCTTT
CASRPPGRDTEAFF
>TRBV11-2|14|NA|TRBJ1-2|NA
TGTGCCAGCAGCTTAGGGACAGCCGACTATGGCTACACCTTC
CASSLGTADYGYTF
>TRBV6-1|16|NA|TRBJ2-3|TRBD1
TGTGCCAGCAGTGACGTCCCACAGGGGGCTACAGATACGCAGTATTTT
CASSDVPQGATDTQYF
>TRBV4-1|12|NA|TRBJ1-1|TRBD1
TGCGCCAGCAGCCCGGACAGGATAGAAGCTTTCTTT
CASSPDRIEAFF
>TRBV5-1|14|once|TRBJ2-5|NA
TGCGCCAGCAGCCCTGCAGCAGGGAAAGAGACCCAGTACTTC
CASSPAAGKETQYF
>TRBV2|13|NA|TRBJ2-5|TRBD2
TGTGCCAGCGCGGCTAGCGGACAAGAGACCCAGTACTTC
CASAASGQETQYF
>TRBV24-1|13|NA|TRBJ2-3|TRBD1
TGTGCCACCAGTGAAACAGGGGGAAATACGCAGTATTTT
CATSETGGNTQYF
>TRBV27|15|once|TRBJ1-5|TRBD1
TGTGCCAGCAGCAGACAGGGCCCTATAATCGAGCCCCAGCATTTT
CASSRQGPIIEPQHF
>TRBV30|16|NA|TRBJ2-1|NA
TGTGCCTGGACCCGCCGGGGGACTCCAAACTACAATGAGCAGTTCTTC
CAWTRRGTPNYNEQFF
>TRBV24-1|15|NA|TRBJ2-4|NA
TGTGCCACCAGTGATGCGGGGGCAGCCAAAAACATTCAGTACTTC
CATSDAGAAKNIQYF
>TRBV3-1/TRBV3-2|13|NA|TRBJ2-1|NA
TGTGCCAGCAGCGAACAGGGTTACAATGAGCAGTTCTTC
CASSEQGYNEQFF